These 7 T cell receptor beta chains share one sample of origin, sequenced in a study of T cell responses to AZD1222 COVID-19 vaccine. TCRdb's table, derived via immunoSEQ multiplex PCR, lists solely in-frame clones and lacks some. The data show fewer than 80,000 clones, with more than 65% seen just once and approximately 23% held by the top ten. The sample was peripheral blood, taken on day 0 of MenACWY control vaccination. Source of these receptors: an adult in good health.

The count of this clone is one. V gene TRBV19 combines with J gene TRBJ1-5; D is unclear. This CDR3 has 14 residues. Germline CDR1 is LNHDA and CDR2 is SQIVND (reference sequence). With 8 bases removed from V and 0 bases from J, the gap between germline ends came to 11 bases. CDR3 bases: TGTGCCAGTCACGGCCTAAATAGCAATCAGCCCCAGCATTTT. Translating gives CASHGLNSNQPQHF.

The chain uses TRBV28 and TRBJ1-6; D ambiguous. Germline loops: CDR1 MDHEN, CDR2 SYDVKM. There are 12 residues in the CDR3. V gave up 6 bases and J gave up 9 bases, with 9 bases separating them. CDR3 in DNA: TGTGCCAGCAGGGTCGGTTTTTCACCCCTCCACTTT. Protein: CASRVGFSPLHF. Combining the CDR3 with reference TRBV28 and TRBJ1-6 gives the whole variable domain DVKVTQSSRYLVKRTGEKVFLECVQDMDHENMFWYRQDPGLGLRLIYFSYDVKMKEKGDIPEGYSVSREKKERFSLILESASTNQTSMYLCASRVGFSPLHFGNGTRLTVT.

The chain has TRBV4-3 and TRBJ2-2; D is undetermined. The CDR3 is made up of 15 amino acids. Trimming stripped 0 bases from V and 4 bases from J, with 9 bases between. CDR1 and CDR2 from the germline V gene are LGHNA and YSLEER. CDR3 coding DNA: TGCGCCAGCAGCCAAGATATGGTCGGCACCGGGGAGCTGTTTTTT. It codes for CASSQDMVGTGELFF.

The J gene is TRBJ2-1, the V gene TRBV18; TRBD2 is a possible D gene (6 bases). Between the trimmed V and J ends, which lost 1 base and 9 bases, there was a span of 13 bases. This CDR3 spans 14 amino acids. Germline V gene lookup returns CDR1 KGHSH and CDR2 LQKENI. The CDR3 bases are TGTGCCAGCTCACCACAACGGGAGCAGGTTGAGCAGTTCTTC. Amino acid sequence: CASSPQREQVEQFF.

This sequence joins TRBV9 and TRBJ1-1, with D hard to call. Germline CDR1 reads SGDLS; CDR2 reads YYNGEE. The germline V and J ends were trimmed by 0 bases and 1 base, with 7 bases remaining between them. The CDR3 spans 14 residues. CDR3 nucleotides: TGTGCCAGCAGCGTAGGGCAGGCGAACACTGAAGCTTTCTTT. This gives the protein CASSVGQANTEAFF.

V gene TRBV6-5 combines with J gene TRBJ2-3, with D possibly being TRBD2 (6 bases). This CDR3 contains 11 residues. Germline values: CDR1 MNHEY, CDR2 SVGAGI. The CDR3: CSARGGDTQYF. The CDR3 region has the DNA TGTTCGGCTCGGGGAGGAGATACGCAGTATTTT.

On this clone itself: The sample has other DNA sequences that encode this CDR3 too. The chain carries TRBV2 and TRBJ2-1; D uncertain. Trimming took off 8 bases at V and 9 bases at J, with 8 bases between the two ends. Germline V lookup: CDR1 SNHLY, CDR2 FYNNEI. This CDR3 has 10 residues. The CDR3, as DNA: TGTGCCAGCGGAACTGGTGAGCAGTTCTTC. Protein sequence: CASGTGEQFF.